These 18 T cell receptor beta chains originate from one sample sequenced in a study of lung T cells in sarcoidosis with Löfgren's syndrome. TCRdb passed the reads through MiXCR, listing each CDR3 protein once. The table has some 9,800 distinct CDR3 sequences, just under 20% seen once. Source material: CD4+ T cells from bronchoalveolar lavage. The receptors stem from a human donor with sarcoidosis (Löfgren's syndrome or another form), or a control subject (not recorded which).

Notes on this clonotype: Germline is not matched at one junction end, which may reflect a read error. The chain recombines TRBV27 with TRBJ1-6, with D unclear. There are 14 residues in the CDR3. Germline V lookup: CDR1 MNHEY, CDR2 SMNVEV (reference sequence). The CDR3 here is CASSLWTGNSPLYF. The CDR3 coding sequence is TGTGCCAGCAGTTTATGGACCGGTAATTCACCCCTCTACTTT.

This clonotype has ten or more counts. The chain carries TRBV7-2 and TRBJ2-7; perhaps TRBD1 as D (6 bases). The CDR3 covers 14 residues. Between the trimmed V and J ends, which lost 4 bases and 6 bases, there was a span of 16 bases. Germline CDR1 is SGHTA and CDR2 is FQGNSA. This CDR3 is CASSWGRGTSEQYF. CDR3 bases: TGTGCCAGCAGCTGGGGGAGAGGGACAAGCGAGCAGTACTTC.

In this sample, this clonotype is medium-sized. The chain combines TRBV6-1 with TRBJ1-1, with unresolved D. V lost 4 bases to trimming and J lost 4 bases, with 16 bases between them. Germline CDR1 is MNHNS and CDR2 is SASEGT. This CDR3 is built from 15 residues. The DNA of the CDR3 is TGTGCCAGCAGTGTAACCGTGTCGGGTGGCACTGAAGCTTTCTTT. Translated: CASSVTVSGGTEAFF.

This clonotype was seen at least ten times. The chain combines TRBV7-6 with TRBJ2-5; 13 nucleotides align to TRBD2. J was trimmed by 2 bases and V by 0 bases; bases with no gene match: 0. Germline V gene lookup returns CDR1 SGHVS and CDR2 FNYEAQ. CDR3 size: 16 residues. CDR3 protein: CASSLAGLAGQETQYF. The CDR3 DNA is TGTGCCAGCAGCTTAGCGGGACTAGCGGGACAAGAGACCCAGTACTTC.

This clonotype was counted many times. This sequence joins TRBV2 and TRBJ2-1, with TRBD2 identical over 8 bases. Germline V gives CDR1 SNHLY, CDR2 FYNNEI. The CDR3 runs 12 residues. The trim removed 11 bases at V and 9 bases at J, leaving 9 bases unmatched. CDR3 in amino acids: CASGTRFFEQFF. The CDR3, as DNA: TGTGCCTCGGGGACTAGATTCTTTGAGCAGTTCTTC.

This clonotype was picked up many times. The V call is TRBV6-6, the J call TRBJ1-1, with D uncertain. Germline assignment: CDR1 MNHNY and CDR2 SVGAGI (reference sequence). V was clipped by 2 bases and J by 1 base, with 8 bases between them. The CDR3 spans 14 residues. CDR3 DNA sequence: TGTGCCAGCAGTTACACAACATCGAACACTGAAGCTTTCTTT. It is translated as CASSYTTSNTEAFF.

This clonotype occurred many times. J is TRBJ2-3 and V is TRBV29-1, with TRBD2 matching 13 bases. The CDR3 has 16 residues. With V trimmed by 2 bases and J by 1 base, 3 bases remained unmatched. CDR1 is SQVTM and CDR2 is ANQGSEA in the germline V gene. CDR3 loop: CSVEPGLAGGTDTQYF. The CDR3 coding sequence is TGCAGCGTTGAACCTGGACTAGCGGGAGGCACAGATACGCAGTATTTT.

The chain links TRBV12-3 or TRBV12-4 to TRBJ1-1, with no clear D. The CDR3 has 12 residues. The V end was cut by 6 bases, the J end by 6 bases, with 11 bases between. For the CDR3, the DNA is TGTGCCAGCAGCTTCCGGTTCGCTGAAGCTTTCTTT. Translated: CASSFRFAEAFF.

This clonotype is medium-sized within its sample. This rearrangement joins TRBV7-8 to TRBJ2-1; 8 nucleotides match TRBD1. Germline loops: CDR1 SGHVS, CDR2 FQNEAQ. The V and J ends lost 5 bases and 14 bases, in that order; junction bases with no gene match: 11. The CDR3 covers 13 residues. This chain's CDR3 is CASSPTRGQGEFF. CDR3 bases: TGTGCCAGCAGCCCCACCCGAGGACAGGGCGAGTTCTTC.

This clonotype has at least ten counts. V usage is TRBV11-2 and J usage is TRBJ2-7; D gene unclear. Germline loops: CDR1 SGHAT, CDR2 FQNNGV. The CDR3 totals 13 residues. The ends were cut back, 0 bases at V and 3 bases at J, with 6 bases in the middle. This chain's CDR3 is CASSLDVFYEQYF. The DNA for the CDR3 is TGTGCCAGCAGCTTAGATGTCTTCTACGAGCAGTACTTC. Drawing the rest from reference TRBV11-2 and TRBJ2-7, the complete variable domain is EAGVAQSPRYKIIEKRQSVAFWCNPISGHATLYWYQQILGQGPKLLIQFQNNGVVDDSQLPKDRFSAERLKGVDSTLKIQPAKLEDSAVYLCASSLDVFYEQYFGPGTRLTVT.

This clonotype has at least ten counts. The chain combines TRBV28 with TRBJ2-1, with 7 bases aligning to TRBD2. V trimming: 6 bases; J trimming: 7 bases; junction bases outside the gene matches: 27. Germline CDR1 reads MDHEN; CDR2 reads SYDVKM. The CDR3 runs 20 residues. The CDR3 DNA reads TGTGCCAGCAGGGTCGGGGAGGGCTTTCTCCACTTGGGCCCGGGTAATGAGCAGTTCTTC. Translation: CASRVGEGFLHLGPGNEQFF.

This clonotype was seen ten or more times. The V gene is TRBV3-1, the J gene TRBJ2-7, with D perhaps matching TRBD1 (5 bases). From germline, CDR1 is LGHDT and CDR2 YNNKEL (reference sequence). The CDR3 covers 17 residues. Deletions cut 4 bases from V and 0 bases from J, with 19 bases between. CDR3 sequence: CASSRYGPADSSYEQYF. The CDR3 coding sequence is TGTGCCAGCAGCCGATATGGGCCAGCCGACAGCTCCTACGAGCAGTACTTC.

Details on this clonotype: No conserved phenylalanine or tryptophan ends this CDR3, so it is likely a read error. The rearrangement uses TRBV3-1 and TRBJ2-3; TRBD1 matches 7 bases. Unmatched junction bases numbered 13, after V lost 2 bases and J lost 2 bases. Germline CDR1 and CDR2: LGHDT and YNNKEL (reference sequence). This CDR3 has 18 residues. The CDR3 DNA reads TGTGCCAGCAGCCAAAATCCGGCGCGGACAGGACACACAGATACGCAGTATTAT. Its protein is CASSQNPARTGHTDTQYY.

The sample holds many counts of this clonotype. J is TRBJ2-5 and V is TRBV7-2; tentatively, D is TRBD1 (7 bases). The V end was cut by 5 bases, the J end by 1 base, with 17 bases between. Germline loops: CDR1 SGHTA, CDR2 FQGNSA. CDR3 length: 16 amino acids. The CDR3 is CASSGYRGGLQETQYF. CDR3 DNA: TGTGCCAGCAGCGGATACAGGGGAGGCCTCCAAGAGACCCAGTACTTC.

A remark on this clonotype: This may stem from a read error, because a much larger clone lies one nucleotide away. The chain carries TRBV5-4 and TRBJ2-3, with D possibly matching TRBD2 (5 bases). This CDR3 contains 13 residues. Germline V gene data show CDR1 as SGHNT and CDR2 as YYREEE (reference sequence). Deletions cut 0 bases from V and 4 bases from J, with 6 bases between. This CDR3 is CASSLAGADTQYF. CDR3 nucleotides: TGTGCCAGCAGCTTGGCCGGGGCAGATACGCAGTATTTT.

As regards this clonotype: A read error may produce the germline difference seen at one junction end. The CDR3: CARSGVFADTQYF. CDR3 bases: TGTGCCCGCAGTGGAGTATTCGCAGATACGCAGTATTTT. The chain joins TRBV6-2 or TRBV6-3 to TRBJ2-3; no reliable D call. The CDR3 has 13 residues. Germline V gene lookup returns CDR1 MNHEY and CDR2 SVGEGT.

The sample holds many counts of this clonotype. J is TRBJ1-5 and V is TRBV15, with unresolved D. V gave up 0 bases and J gave up 6 bases, with 3 bases separating them. This CDR3 contains 12 residues. Germline values: CDR1 LNHNV, CDR2 YYDKDF (reference sequence). CDR3 sequence (DNA): TGTGCCACCAGCAGAGATCTTCAGCCCCAGCATTTT. It encodes CATSRDLQPQHF.

This clonotype is labeled as medium-sized. The chain joins TRBV27 to TRBJ2-3, with a possible D match to TRBD1 (6 bases). CDR3 length: 15 residues. V was clipped by 3 bases and J by 2 bases, with 12 bases between them. Germline CDR1 is MNHEY and CDR2 is SMNVEV (reference sequence). The CDR3 spells CASSFGYRDTDTQYF. CDR3 sequence (DNA): TGTGCCAGCAGTTTCGGTTACAGGGACACAGATACGCAGTATTTT.